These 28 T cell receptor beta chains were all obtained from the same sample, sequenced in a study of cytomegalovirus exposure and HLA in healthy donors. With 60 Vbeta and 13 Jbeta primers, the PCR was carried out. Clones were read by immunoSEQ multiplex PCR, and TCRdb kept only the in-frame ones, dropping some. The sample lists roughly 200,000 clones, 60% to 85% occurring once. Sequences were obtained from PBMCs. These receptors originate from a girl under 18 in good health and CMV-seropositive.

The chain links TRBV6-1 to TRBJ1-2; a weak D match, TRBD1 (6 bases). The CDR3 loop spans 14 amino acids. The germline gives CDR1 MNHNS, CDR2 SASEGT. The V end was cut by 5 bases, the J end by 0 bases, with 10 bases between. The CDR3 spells CASSNTGTNYGYTF. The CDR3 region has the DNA TGTGCCAGCAGTAATACAGGGACTAACTATGGCTACACCTTC.

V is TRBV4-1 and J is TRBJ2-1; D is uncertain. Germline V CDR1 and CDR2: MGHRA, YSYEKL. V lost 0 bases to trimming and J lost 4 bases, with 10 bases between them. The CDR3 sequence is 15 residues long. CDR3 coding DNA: TGCGCCAGCAGCCAAGATAGGAGTCAGTACAATGAGCAGTTCTTC. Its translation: CASSQDRSQYNEQFF.

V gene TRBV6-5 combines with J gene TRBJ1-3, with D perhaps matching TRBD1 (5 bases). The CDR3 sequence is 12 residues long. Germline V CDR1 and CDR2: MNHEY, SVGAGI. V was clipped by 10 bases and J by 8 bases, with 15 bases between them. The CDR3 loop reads CATQESSDTIYF. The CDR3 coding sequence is TGTGCCACACAGGAGTCGTCCGACACCATATATTTT.

CDR3 protein: CASSYAGTLYGYTF. In DNA form, the CDR3 reads TGTGCCAGCAGTTACGCCGGGACTCTCTATGGCTACACCTTC. V usage is TRBV6-5 and J usage is TRBJ1-2, with D perhaps matching TRBD1 (5 bases). CDR3 size: 14 residues. CDR1 is MNHEY, CDR2 SVGAGI, per germline. V was clipped by 2 bases and J by 4 bases, with 11 bases between them.

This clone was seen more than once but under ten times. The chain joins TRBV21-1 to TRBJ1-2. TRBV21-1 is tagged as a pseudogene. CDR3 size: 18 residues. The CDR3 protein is CASSKIGRGRAAYHGYTF. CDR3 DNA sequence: TGTGCCAGCAGCAAAATTGGCCGAGGCCGCGCCGCCTATCATGGCTACACCTTC.

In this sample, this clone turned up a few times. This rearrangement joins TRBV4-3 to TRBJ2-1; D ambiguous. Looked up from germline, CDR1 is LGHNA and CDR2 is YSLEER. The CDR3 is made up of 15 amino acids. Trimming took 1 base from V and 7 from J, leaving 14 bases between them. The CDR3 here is CASSQAFDAYNEQFF. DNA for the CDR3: TGCGCCAGCAGCCAAGCTTTCGATGCGTATAATGAGCAGTTCTTC.

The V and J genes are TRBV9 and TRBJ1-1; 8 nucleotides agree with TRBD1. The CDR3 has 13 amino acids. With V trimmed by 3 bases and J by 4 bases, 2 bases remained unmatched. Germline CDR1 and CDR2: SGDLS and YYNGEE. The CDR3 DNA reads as TGTGCCAGCAGCGGGACAGGGTTCACTGAAGCTTTCTTT. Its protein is CASSGTGFTEAFF.

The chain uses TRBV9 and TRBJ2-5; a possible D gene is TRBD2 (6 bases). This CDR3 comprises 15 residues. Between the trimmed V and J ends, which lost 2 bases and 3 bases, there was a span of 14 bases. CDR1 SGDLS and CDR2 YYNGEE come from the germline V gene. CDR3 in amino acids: CASSVSGTGKETQYF. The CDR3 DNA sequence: TGTGCCAGCAGCGTTTCCGGGACTGGAAAAGAGACCCAGTACTTC.

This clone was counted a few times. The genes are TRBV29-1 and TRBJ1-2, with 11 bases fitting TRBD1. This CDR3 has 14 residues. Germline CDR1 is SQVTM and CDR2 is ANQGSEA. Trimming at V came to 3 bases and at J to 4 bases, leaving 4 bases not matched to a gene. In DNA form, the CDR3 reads TGCAGCGTTGACACCGGGACAGGGGGCTATGGCTACACCTTC. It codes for CSVDTGTGGYGYTF.

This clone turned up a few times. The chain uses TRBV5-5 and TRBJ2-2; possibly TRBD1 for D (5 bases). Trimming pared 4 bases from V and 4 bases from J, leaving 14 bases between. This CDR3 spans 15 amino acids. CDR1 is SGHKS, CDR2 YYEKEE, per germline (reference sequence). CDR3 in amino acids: CASSPVAGITGELFF. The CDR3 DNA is TGTGCCAGCAGCCCGGTGGCAGGGATCACCGGGGAGCTGTTTTTT.

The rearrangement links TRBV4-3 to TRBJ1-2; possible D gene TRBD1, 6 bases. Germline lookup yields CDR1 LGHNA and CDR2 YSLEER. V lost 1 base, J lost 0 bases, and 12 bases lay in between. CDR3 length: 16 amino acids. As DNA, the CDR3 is TGCGCCAGCAGCCAAGTCCACAGGGCAACTAACTATGGCTACACCTTC. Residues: CASSQVHRATNYGYTF.

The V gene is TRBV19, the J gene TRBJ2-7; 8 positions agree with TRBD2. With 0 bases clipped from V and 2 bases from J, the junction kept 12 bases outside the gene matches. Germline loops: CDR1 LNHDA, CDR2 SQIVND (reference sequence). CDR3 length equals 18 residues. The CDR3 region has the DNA TGTGCCAGTAGTATAGAACCTTGGGTACTAGCGGAGGCCTACGAGCAGTACTTC. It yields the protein CASSIEPWVLAEAYEQYF.

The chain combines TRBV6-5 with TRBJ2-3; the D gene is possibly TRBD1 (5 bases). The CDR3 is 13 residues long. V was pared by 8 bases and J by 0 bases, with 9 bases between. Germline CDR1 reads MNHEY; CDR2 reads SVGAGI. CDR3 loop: CASGPGSTDTQYF. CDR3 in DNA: TGTGCCAGCGGACCAGGGAGCACAGATACGCAGTATTTT.

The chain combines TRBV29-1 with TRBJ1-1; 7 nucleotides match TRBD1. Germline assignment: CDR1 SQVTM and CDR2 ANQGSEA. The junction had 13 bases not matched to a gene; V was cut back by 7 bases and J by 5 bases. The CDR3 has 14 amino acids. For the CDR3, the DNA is TGCAGCGGTGGGTCTAGGGGGCCGGGAACTGAAGCTTTCTTT. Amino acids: CSGGSRGPGTEAFF.

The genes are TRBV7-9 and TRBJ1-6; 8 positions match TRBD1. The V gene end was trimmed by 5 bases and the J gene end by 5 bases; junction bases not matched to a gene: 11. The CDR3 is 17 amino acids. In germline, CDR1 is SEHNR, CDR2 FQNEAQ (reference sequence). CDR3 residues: CASSPRRQGANNSPLHF. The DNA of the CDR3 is TGTGCCAGCAGCCCTAGGAGGCAGGGGGCTAATAATTCACCCCTCCACTTT. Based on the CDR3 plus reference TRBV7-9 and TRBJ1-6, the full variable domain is DTGVSQNPRHKITKRGQNVTFRCDPISEHNRLYWYRQTLGQGPEFLTYFQNEAQLEKSRLLSDRFSAERPKGSFSTLEIQRTEQGDSAMYLCASSPRRQGANNSPLHFGNGTRLTVT.

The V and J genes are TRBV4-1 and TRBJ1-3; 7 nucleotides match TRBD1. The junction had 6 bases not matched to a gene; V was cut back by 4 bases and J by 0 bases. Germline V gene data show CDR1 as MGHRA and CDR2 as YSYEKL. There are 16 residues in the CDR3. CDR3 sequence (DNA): TGCGCCAGCAGCCCCACAGGGGAGAGCTCTGGAAACACCATATATTTT. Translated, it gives CASSPTGESSGNTIYF.

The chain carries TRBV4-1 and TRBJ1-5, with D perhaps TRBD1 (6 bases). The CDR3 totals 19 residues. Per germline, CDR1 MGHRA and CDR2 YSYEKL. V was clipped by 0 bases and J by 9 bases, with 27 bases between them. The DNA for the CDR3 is TGCGCCAGCAGCCAAGAAAGTTTGGGTTGGGACACTAGTGTTCGGCCCCAGCATTTT. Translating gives CASSQESLGWDTSVRPQHF.

As DNA, the CDR3 is TGTGCCAGCAGCTCGGGACAGGGGACCAACACCGGGGAGCTGTTTTTT. Protein product: CASSSGQGTNTGELFF. The gene calls are TRBV9 and TRBJ2-2; 10 bases are shared with TRBD1. The germline V gene encodes CDR1 SGDLS and CDR2 YYNGEE. This CDR3 comprises 16 residues. Trimming cost V 4 bases and J 2 bases; bases outside gene matches: 5.

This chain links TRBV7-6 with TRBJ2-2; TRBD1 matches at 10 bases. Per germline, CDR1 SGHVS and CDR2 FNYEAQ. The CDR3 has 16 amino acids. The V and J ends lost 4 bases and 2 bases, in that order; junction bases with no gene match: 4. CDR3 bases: TGTGCCAGCAGCTCGCGGGACAGGGGCAACACCGGGGAGCTGTTTTTT. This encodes CASSSRDRGNTGELFF.

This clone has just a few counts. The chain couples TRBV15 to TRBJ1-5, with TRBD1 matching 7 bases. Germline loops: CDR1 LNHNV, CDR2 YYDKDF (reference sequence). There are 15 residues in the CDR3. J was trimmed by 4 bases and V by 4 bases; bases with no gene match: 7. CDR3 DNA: TGTGCCACCAGCAAAGGGACAGCAGGGAATCAGCCCCAGCATTTT. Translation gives CATSKGTAGNQPQHF.

CDR3 DNA: TGTGCCAGCAGTTACGGCAGGGGGAATAGTTCACCCCTCCACTTT. It specifies CASSYGRGNSSPLHF. The V call is TRBV6-5, the J call TRBJ1-6, with 7 nucleotides matching TRBD1. Trimming removed 2 bases from V and 9 bases from J; junction bases left unmatched: 7. The CDR3 extends over 15 amino acids. Germline-derived CDR1 and CDR2 are MNHEY and SVGAGI.

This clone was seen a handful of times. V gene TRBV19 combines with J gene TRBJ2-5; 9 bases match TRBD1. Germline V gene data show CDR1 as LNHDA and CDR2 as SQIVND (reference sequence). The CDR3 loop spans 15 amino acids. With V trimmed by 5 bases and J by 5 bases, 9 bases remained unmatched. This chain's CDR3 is CASSLRTGAKETQYF. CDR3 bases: TGTGCCAGTAGTCTTCGGACAGGGGCGAAGGAGACCCAGTACTTC.

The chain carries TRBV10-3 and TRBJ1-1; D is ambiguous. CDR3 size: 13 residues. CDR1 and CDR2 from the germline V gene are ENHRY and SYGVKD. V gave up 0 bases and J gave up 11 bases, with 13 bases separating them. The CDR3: CAISESEVAGAFF. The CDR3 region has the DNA TGTGCCATCAGTGAGTCAGAGGTCGCGGGGGCTTTCTTT.

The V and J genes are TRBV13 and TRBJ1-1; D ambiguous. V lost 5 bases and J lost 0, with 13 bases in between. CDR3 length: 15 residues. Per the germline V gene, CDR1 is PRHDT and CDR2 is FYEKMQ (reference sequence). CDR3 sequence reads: CASSPEFDMNTEAFF. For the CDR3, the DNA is TGTGCCAGCAGCCCCGAATTTGACATGAACACTGAAGCTTTCTTT. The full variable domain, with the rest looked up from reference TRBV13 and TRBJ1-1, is AAGVIQSPRHLIKEKRETATLKCYPIPRHDTVYWYQQGPGQDPQFLISFYEKMQSDKGSIPDRFSAQQFSDYHSELNMSSLELGDSALYFCASSPEFDMNTEAFFGQGTRLTVV.

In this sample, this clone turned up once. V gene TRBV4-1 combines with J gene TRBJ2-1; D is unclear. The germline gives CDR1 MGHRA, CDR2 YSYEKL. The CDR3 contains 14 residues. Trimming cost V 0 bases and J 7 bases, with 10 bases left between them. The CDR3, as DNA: TGCGCCAGCAGCCAAGATAAACAGTTTAATGAGCAGTTCTTC. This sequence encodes CASSQDKQFNEQFF.

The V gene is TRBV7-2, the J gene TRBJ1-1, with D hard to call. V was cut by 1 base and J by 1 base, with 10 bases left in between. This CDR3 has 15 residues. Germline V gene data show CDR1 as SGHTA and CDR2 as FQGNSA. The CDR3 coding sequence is TGTGCCAGCAGCTTAGTGGCGGCAAGGAACACTGAAGCTTTCTTT. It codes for CASSLVAARNTEAFF.

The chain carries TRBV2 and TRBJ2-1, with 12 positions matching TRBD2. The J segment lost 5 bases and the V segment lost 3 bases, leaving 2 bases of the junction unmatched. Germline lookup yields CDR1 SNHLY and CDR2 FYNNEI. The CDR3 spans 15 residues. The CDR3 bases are TGTGCCAGCAGTGATACTAGCGGGGGGCACAATGAGCAGTTCTTC. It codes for CASSDTSGGHNEQFF.

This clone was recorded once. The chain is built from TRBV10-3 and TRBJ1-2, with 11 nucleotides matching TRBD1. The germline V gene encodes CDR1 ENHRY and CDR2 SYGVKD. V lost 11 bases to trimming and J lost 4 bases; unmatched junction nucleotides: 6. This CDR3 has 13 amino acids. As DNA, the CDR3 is TGTGCCCACGGACAGGGGGCAGTCTATGGCTACACCTTC. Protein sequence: CAHGQGAVYGYTF.